One and the same sample provided the 10 T cell receptor beta chains below, sequenced in a study of neurological immune-mediated disorders. Noted time point: longitudinal time-point 1 (baseline). MiXCR was run by TCRdb on the 5' RACE reads, yielding one entry per CDR3 protein. The sample yields tens of thousands of distinct CDR3 sequences, roughly a tenth seen once. The source material was PBMCs. These receptors all stem from a male donor with HTLV-1-associated myelopathy (HAM/TSP).

As to this clonotype: A much larger clone is a single base away; this may be a read error. This sequence joins TRBV11-2 and TRBJ2-1, with D possibly being TRBD1 (6 bases). From germline, CDR1 is SGHAT and CDR2 FQNNGV. V was clipped by 5 bases and J by 3 bases, with 17 bases between them. This CDR3 spans 16 amino acids. The CDR3 nucleotides read TGTGCCAGCAGCCCCCTCACAGGGAGCTACTACAATGAGCAGTTCTTC. Encoded protein: CASSPLTGSYYNEQFF.

This clonotype was detected only a few times. The chain uses TRBV5-1 and TRBJ2-7, with 9 bases identical to TRBD1. The germline V gene has CDR1 SGHRS and CDR2 YFSETQ. The CDR3 length is 16 residues. V lost 3 bases and J lost 3; bases outside the gene matches: 10. In DNA form, the CDR3 reads TGCGCCAGCAGCTCAGACCGGGACAGGGTAATCTACGAGCAGTACTTC. As protein: CASSSDRDRVIYEQYF. Complete variable domain (other parts from reference TRBV5-1 and TRBJ2-7): KAGVTQTPRYLIKTRGQQVTLSCSPISGHRSVSWYQQTPGQGLQFLFEYFSETQRNKGNFPGRFSGRQFSNSRSEMNVSTLELGDSALYLCASSSDRDRVIYEQYFGPGTRLTVT.

In this sample, this clonotype turned up many times. The chain links TRBV7-9 to TRBJ1-4; the match to TRBD1 covers 8 bases. This CDR3 comprises 15 residues. The ends lost 4 bases at V and 4 bases at J; junction bases unmatched: 5. CDR1 and CDR2 (germline): SEHNR, FQNEAQ (reference sequence). DNA of the CDR3: TGTGCCAGCAGCTCCCGGGACAGGTTTAATGAAAAACTGTTTTTT. Its translation: CASSSRDRFNEKLFF.

In this sample, this clonotype turned up many times. The chain couples TRBV7-2 to TRBJ1-6; TRBD1 agrees at 9 bases. The CDR3 runs 14 residues. V lost 4 bases to trimming and J lost 8 bases; unmatched junction nucleotides: 3. From germline, CDR1 is SGHTA and CDR2 FQGNSA. The CDR3 coding sequence is TGTGCCAGCAGCTCTCGGACAGGGGATTCACCCCTCCACTTT. As protein: CASSSRTGDSPLHF. Drawing the rest from reference TRBV7-2 and TRBJ1-6, the complete variable domain is GAGVSQSPSNKVTEKGKDVELRCDPISGHTALYWYRQSLGQGLEFLIYFQGNSAPDKSGLPSDRFSAERTGGSVSTLTIQRTQQEDSAVYLCASSSRTGDSPLHFGNGTRLTVT.

About this clonotype: A read error may produce the germline difference seen at one junction end. The chain recombines TRBV5-5 with TRBJ1-3; D may be TRBD1 (6 bases). This CDR3 spans 15 amino acids. The germline CDR1 and CDR2 sequences are SGHKS and YYEKEE (reference sequence). The DNA for the CDR3 is TGTGCCGGCAGCTGGGGGGACATGGGAGGAAACACCATATATTTT. It translates to CAGSWGDMGGNTIYF.

Comments on this clonotype: The junction and the germline gene differ at one end; a read error may be behind it. Here the CDR3 reads CAWSVGGEQLF. CDR3 bases: TGTGCCTGGAGTGTAGGAGGTGAGCAGTTATTC. This chain joins TRBV30 and TRBJ2-1; possible D gene TRBD2, 5 bases. Looked up from germline, CDR1 is GTSNPN and CDR2 is SVGIG (reference sequence). The CDR3 has 11 residues.

This clonotype was recorded at least ten times. The rearrangement links TRBV15 to TRBJ2-5, with D unclear. The CDR3 is 12 residues long. V lost 0 bases to trimming and J lost 6 bases, with 5 bases between them. Germline lookup yields CDR1 LNHNV and CDR2 YYDKDF (reference sequence). The CDR3 bases are TGTGCCACCAGCAGAGATGTAAAGACCCAGTACTTC. This encodes CATSRDVKTQYF.

The table lists this clonotype with many counts. The chain couples TRBV25-1 to TRBJ1-2; D not certain. Germline CDR1 is MGHDK and CDR2 is SYGVNS. Trimming left V 8 bases short and J 7 bases short, with 11 bases between. The CDR3 consists of 11 residues. CDR3 DNA sequence: TGTGCCAGCTCTTTTAGCGGTGGCTACACCTTC. Translation: CASSFSGGYTF.

This clonotype was picked up many times. This chain joins TRBV2 and TRBJ2-5; TRBD2 is a possible D gene (7 bases). With 8 bases removed from V and 2 bases from J, the gap between germline ends came to 9 bases. CDR1 is SNHLY, CDR2 FYNNEI, per germline. The CDR3 sequence is 12 residues long. Here the CDR3 DNA reads TGTGCCAGCGGGGGGGCACAAGAGACCCAGTACTTC. Residues: CASGGAQETQYF.

This clonotype showed up many times. The chain combines TRBV20-1 with TRBJ1-4, with 7 bases fitting TRBD1. This CDR3 has 12 residues. Germline V gene data show CDR1 as DFQATT and CDR2 as SNEGSKA (reference sequence). J gave up 7 bases and V 8 bases, and 7 bases lay outside the gene matches. The CDR3 region is CSLGQLGEKLFF. Here the CDR3 DNA reads TGCAGTTTGGGACAGTTAGGTGAAAAACTGTTTTTT.